The 23 T cell receptor beta chains in this list originate from one sample, sequenced in a study of blood T cells in healthy people across ages. The use of a sample-barcoded 5' primer and a J-beta primer mix characterized a second PCR of roughly 7 to 12 cycles. TCRdb redid the calling of the 5' RACE reads with MiXCR, one entry per CDR3 protein. The sample lists some 550,000 distinct CDR3 sequences; more than 45% were seen once. The sequenced sample consisted of blood. The receptors originated from an older man in good health.

This chain joins TRBV11-2 and TRBJ2-7, with TRBD1 matching over 7 bases. CDR3 length: 14 residues. After removal of 2 bases from V and 3 bases from J, the junction contained 4 bases not matched to a gene. Germline V gene data show CDR1 as SGHAT and CDR2 as FQNNGV. Written as DNA, the CDR3 is TGTGCCAGCAGCTTAATAACAGGGGACTACGAGCAGTACTTC. Protein: CASSLITGDYEQYF.

The chain joins TRBV9 to TRBJ2-5; D is possibly TRBD2 (6 bases). The tail of the sequence fits TRBJ2-7 better, so the J call may be wrong. Per the germline V gene, CDR1 is SGDLS and CDR2 is YYNGEE. The CDR3 is 14 amino acids. The CDR3 DNA follows: TGTGCCAGCAGCACGGGACTCGCCTACTACGAGCAGTACTTC. Its translation: CASSTGLAYYEQYF.

The gene calls are TRBV20-1 and TRBJ2-1; the D gene is possibly TRBD2 (5 bases). The DNA end is more similar to TRBJ2-7, so the J call may be wrong. The CDR3 loop spans 14 amino acids. Germline CDR1 and CDR2: DFQATT and SNEGSKA (reference sequence). The CDR3 here is CSAFWRASYNEQYF. The DNA for the CDR3 is TGCAGTGCGTTTTGGCGGGCCTCCTACAATGAGCAGTACTTC.

V usage is TRBV29-1 and J usage is TRBJ2-5, with 8 nucleotides matching TRBD2. Per the germline V gene, CDR1 is SQVTM and CDR2 is ANQGSEA. The CDR3 has 12 amino acids. V lost 5 bases and J lost 4; bases outside the gene matches: 3. CDR3 sequence: CSVFLAGETQYF. CDR3 coding DNA: TGCAGCGTTTTTCTAGCGGGAGAGACCCAGTACTTC.

This chain joins TRBV4-1 and TRBJ2-7, with D perhaps matching TRBD1 (6 bases). V was clipped by 0 bases and J by 3 bases, with 15 bases between them. Germline V gene lookup returns CDR1 MGHRA and CDR2 YSYEKL. This CDR3 is built from 16 residues. Here the CDR3 DNA reads TGCGCCAGCAGCCAAGATCTCAGGGGTCCCCTCTACGAGCAGTACTTC. As protein: CASSQDLRGPLYEQYF.

The chain uses TRBV29-1 and TRBJ1-5; TRBD1 matches at 9 bases. Trimming took 7 bases from V and 1 from J; bases not matched to a gene: 5. The CDR3 consists of 14 residues. Germline V gene sequence: CDR1 SQVTM, CDR2 ANQGSEA. CDR3 sequence (DNA): TGCAGCGCTACCGGGACAGGGAGCAATCAGCCCCAGCATTTT. It yields the protein CSATGTGSNQPQHF.

V usage is TRBV12-3 or TRBV12-4 and J usage is TRBJ1-2, with TRBD1 as a possible D gene (6 bases). Trimming stripped 0 bases from V and 2 bases from J, with 13 bases between. This CDR3 region has 16 residues. The CDR3 coding sequence is TGTGCCAGCAGTTTAGCGGGGGGGGGCGTCAACTATGGCTACACCTTC. Its translation: CASSLAGGGVNYGYTF.

The table lists this clonotype with a few counts. This chain's CDR3 is CSLLGTGDEQYF. The CDR3 nucleotides read TGCAGTCTACTAGGTACCGGTGACGAGCAGTACTTC. The J gene is TRBJ2-7, the V gene TRBV20-1; possibly TRBD2 for D (5 bases). Germline loops: CDR1 DFQATT, CDR2 SNEGSKA (reference sequence). Trimming pared 8 bases from V and 5 bases from J, leaving 16 bases between. The CDR3 consists of 12 residues.

In this sample, this clonotype turned up once. The chain employs TRBV3-1 and TRBJ1-2; D gene unclear. CDR3 length equals 16 residues. Per germline, CDR1 LGHDT and CDR2 YNNKEL (reference sequence). Trimming took off 3 bases at V and 7 bases at J, with 21 bases between the two ends. CDR3 region: CASSHEVQTRRGGYTF. CDR3 DNA: TGTGCCAGCAGCCATGAAGTCCAGACACGGCGGGGTGGCTACACCTTC. The whole variable domain, remainder taken from reference TRBV3-1 and TRBJ1-2, is DTAVSQTPKYLVTQMGNDKSIKCEQNLGHDTMYWYKQDSKKFLKIMFSYNNKELIINETVPNRFSPKSPDKAHLNLHINSLELGDSAVYFCASSHEVQTRRGGYTFGSGTRLTVV.

The rearrangement uses TRBV29-1 and TRBJ2-7, with 8 positions matching TRBD1. J was trimmed by 5 bases and V by 3 bases; bases with no gene match: 3. Germline V lookup: CDR1 SQVTM, CDR2 ANQGSEA. The CDR3 is 12 amino acids. In DNA, the CDR3 is TGCAGCGTTGACAGGGGGCGCGACGAGCAGTACTTC. Amino acids: CSVDRGRDEQYF.

Here the CDR3 reads CASSFEQNTGELFF. CDR3 sequence (DNA): TGTGCCAGCAGCTTCGAACAGAACACCGGGGAGCTGTTTTTT. The chain joins TRBV5-6 to TRBJ2-2; D is unclear. Per germline, CDR1 SGHDT and CDR2 YYEEEE. The CDR3 has 14 residues. The germline V and J ends were trimmed by 2 bases and 1 base, with 6 bases remaining between them.

V is TRBV21-1 and J is TRBJ2-1; the D segment call TRBD1 is taken from the table without a DNA check. TRBV21-1 is described as a pseudogene. The CDR3 loop spans 15 amino acids. The CDR3 reads CASSNTGGQYNEQFF. The CDR3 bases are TGTGCCAGCAGCAACACAGGGGGCCAGTACAATGAGCAGTTCTTC.

This chain uses TRBV6-2 or TRBV6-3 with TRBJ2-5; the match to TRBD1 covers 7 bases. V dropped 2 bases and J dropped 4; count of bases not matched to a gene: 4. CDR1 is MNHEY and CDR2 is SVGEGT in the germline V gene. CDR3 size: 14 residues. DNA for the CDR3: TGTGCCAGCAGTTACGAGGGGGCTCGAGAGACCCAGTACTTC. Its translation: CASSYEGARETQYF.

V is TRBV7-9 and J is TRBJ2-7; D is uncertain. The length of the CDR3 is 12 residues. Germline V gives CDR1 SEHNR, CDR2 FQNEAQ (reference sequence). V lost 1 base and J 5 bases, leaving 6 bases between the germline ends. Here the CDR3 reads CASSLEQNEQYF. The CDR3 DNA sequence: TGTGCCAGCAGCTTAGAACAGAACGAGCAGTACTTC. Supplemented by reference TRBV7-9 and TRBJ2-7, the full variable domain reads DTGVSQNPRHKITKRGQNVTFRCDPISEHNRLYWYRQTLGQGPEFLTYFQNEAQLEKSRLLSDRFSAERPKGSFSTLEIQRTEQGDSAMYLCASSLEQNEQYFGPGTRLTVT.

This clonotype has only one observation. The chain employs TRBV6-2 or TRBV6-3 and TRBJ2-3, with unresolved D. V lost 10 bases and J lost 4, with 9 bases in between. Germline V lookup: CDR1 MNHEY, CDR2 SVGEGT. This CDR3 is built from 11 residues. Written as DNA, the CDR3 is TGTGCCACCCAGTACGCAGATACGCAGTATTTT. Protein product: CATQYADTQYF.

The chain couples TRBV3-1 to TRBJ2-3, with D maybe TRBD2 (5 bases). This CDR3 has 13 amino acids. Trimming removed 4 bases at V and 8 bases at J, with 13 bases between. Germline V gene lookup returns CDR1 LGHDT and CDR2 YNNKEL (reference sequence). The CDR3 region is CASSRASGVTQYF. In nucleotides, the CDR3 is TGTGCCAGCAGCCGGGCGAGCGGAGTTACGCAGTATTTT.

This clonotype was picked up a small number of times. The chain has TRBV20-1 and TRBJ2-2; no clear D gene. The V and J ends lost 1 base and 5 bases respectively, with 5 bases between them. From germline, CDR1 is DFQATT and CDR2 SNEGSKA (reference sequence). CDR3 length: 12 residues. The DNA for the CDR3 is TGCAGTGCTAGAGGAGCGACCGGGGAGCTGTTTTTT. Protein product: CSARGATGELFF.

The J gene is TRBJ2-4, the V gene TRBV6-5; 9 nucleotides agree with TRBD1. Germline V CDR1 and CDR2: MNHEY, SVGAGI. The CDR3 totals 14 residues. Trimming took 6 bases from V and 2 from J; bases not matched to a gene: 2. CDR3 sequence (DNA): TGTGCCAGCAGAGGACAGGGGACCAAAAACATTCAGTACTTC. It specifies CASRGQGTKNIQYF.

In this sample, this clonotype turned up once. The rearrangement joins TRBV28 to TRBJ1-6; D is ambiguous. Deletions cut 8 bases from V and 1 base from J, with 0 bases between. CDR1 and CDR2 from the germline V gene are MDHEN and SYDVKM. There are 11 residues in the CDR3. The chain's CDR3 is CASSYNSPLHF. As DNA, the CDR3 is TGTGCCAGCTCCTATAATTCACCCCTCCACTTT.

This chain uses TRBV2 with TRBJ2-7, with 9 bases that match TRBD1. The CDR3 contains 15 residues. From germline, CDR1 is SNHLY and CDR2 FYNNEI. The junction had 5 bases not matched to a gene; V was cut back by 4 bases and J by 1 base. CDR3 DNA sequence: TGTGCCAGCAGTGCCGTGGACAGGGGTTCCTACGAGCAGTACTTC. It encodes CASSAVDRGSYEQYF.

The gene calls are TRBV20-1 and TRBJ2-5, with TRBD2 matching over 7 bases. Germline CDR1 and CDR2: DFQATT and SNEGSKA (reference sequence). V dropped 3 bases and J dropped 11; count of bases not matched to a gene: 12. The CDR3 spans 13 residues. As DNA, the CDR3 is TGCAGTGCTAGTAGTGGGAGGGTAAATGAGCAGTACTTC. Protein: CSASSGRVNEQYF.

The chain is built from TRBV9 and TRBJ2-7, with 9 bases fitting TRBD2. Germline V CDR1 and CDR2: SGDLS, YYNGEE. Unmatched junction bases numbered 7, after V lost 0 bases and J lost 3 bases. The CDR3 consists of 16 residues. The CDR3 is CASSVGDSGGRYEQYF. As DNA, the CDR3 is TGTGCCAGCAGCGTAGGGGATAGCGGGGGCCGCTACGAGCAGTACTTC.

Ten or more counts support this clonotype. This chain links TRBV6-6 with TRBJ2-7, with unresolved D. Germline V lookup: CDR1 MNHNY, CDR2 SVGAGI (reference sequence). CDR3 size: 11 residues. Between the trimmed V and J ends, which lost 6 bases and 4 bases, there was a span of 7 bases. The chain's CDR3 is CASSRLYEQYF. For the CDR3, the DNA is TGTGCCAGCAGCCGCCTTTACGAGCAGTACTTC.